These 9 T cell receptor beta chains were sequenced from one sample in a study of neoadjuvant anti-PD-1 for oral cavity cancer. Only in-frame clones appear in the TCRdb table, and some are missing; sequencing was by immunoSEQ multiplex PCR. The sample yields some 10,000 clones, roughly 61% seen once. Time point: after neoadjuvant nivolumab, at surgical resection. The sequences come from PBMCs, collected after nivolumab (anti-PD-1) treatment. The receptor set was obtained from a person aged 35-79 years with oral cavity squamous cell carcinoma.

CDR3 in DNA: TGTGCCTCGGGACTAGCGGGAGTAAAGACCCAGTACTTC. It yields the protein CASGLAGVKTQYF. This rearrangement joins TRBV30 to TRBJ2-5, with 14 positions matching TRBD2. The trim removed 7 bases at V and 6 bases at J, leaving 4 bases unmatched. Germline CDR1 GTSNPN, CDR2 SVGIG (reference sequence). This CDR3 region has 13 residues.

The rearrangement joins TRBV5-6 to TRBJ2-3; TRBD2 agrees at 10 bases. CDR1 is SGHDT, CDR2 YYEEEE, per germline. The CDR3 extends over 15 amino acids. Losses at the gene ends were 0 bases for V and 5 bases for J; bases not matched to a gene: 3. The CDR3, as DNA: TGTGCCAGCAGCTTGGAGCGGGGGGGAGAAGATACGCAGTATTTT. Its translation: CASSLERGGEDTQYF.

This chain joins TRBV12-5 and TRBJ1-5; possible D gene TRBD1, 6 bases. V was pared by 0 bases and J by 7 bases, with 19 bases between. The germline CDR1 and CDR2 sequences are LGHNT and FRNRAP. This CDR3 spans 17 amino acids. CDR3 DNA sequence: TGTGCTAGTGGTTTGGTAGCGGGCGGCAGGGGAGGGCAGCCCCAGCATTTT. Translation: CASGLVAGGRGGQPQHF.

CDR3 coding DNA: TGTGCCAGTAGCCGGGATTCCAAGAACACTGAAGCTTTCTTT. This sequence encodes CASSRDSKNTEAFF. The chain joins TRBV19 to TRBJ1-1; D ambiguous. In germline, CDR1 is LNHDA, CDR2 SQIVND (reference sequence). This CDR3 has 14 residues. V was clipped by 6 bases and J by 1 base, with 12 bases between them.

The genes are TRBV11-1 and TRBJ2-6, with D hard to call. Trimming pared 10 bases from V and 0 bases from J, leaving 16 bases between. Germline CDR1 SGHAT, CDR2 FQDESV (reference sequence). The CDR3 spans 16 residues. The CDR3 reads CATLGESISGANVLTF. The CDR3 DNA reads TGTGCCACCCTAGGAGAATCTATCTCTGGGGCCAACGTCCTGACTTTC.

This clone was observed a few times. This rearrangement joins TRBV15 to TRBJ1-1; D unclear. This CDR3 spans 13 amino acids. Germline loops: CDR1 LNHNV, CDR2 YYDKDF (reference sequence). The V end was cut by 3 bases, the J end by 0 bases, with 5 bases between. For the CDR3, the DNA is TGTGCCACCAGCAGGAATGTGAACACTGAAGCTTTCTTT. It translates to CATSRNVNTEAFF.

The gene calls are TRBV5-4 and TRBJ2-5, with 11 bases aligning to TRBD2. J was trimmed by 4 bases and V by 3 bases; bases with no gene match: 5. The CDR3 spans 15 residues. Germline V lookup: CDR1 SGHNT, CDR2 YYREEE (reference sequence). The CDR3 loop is CASSSPSGGSETQYF. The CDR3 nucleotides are TGTGCCAGCAGCTCCCCTAGCGGGGGGTCAGAGACCCAGTACTTC.

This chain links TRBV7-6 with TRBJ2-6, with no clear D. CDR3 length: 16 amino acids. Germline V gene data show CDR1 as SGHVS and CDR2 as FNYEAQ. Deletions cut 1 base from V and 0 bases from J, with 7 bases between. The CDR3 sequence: CASSLDTLSGANVLTF. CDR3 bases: TGTGCCAGCAGCTTAGATACCCTCTCTGGGGCCAACGTCCTGACTTTC.

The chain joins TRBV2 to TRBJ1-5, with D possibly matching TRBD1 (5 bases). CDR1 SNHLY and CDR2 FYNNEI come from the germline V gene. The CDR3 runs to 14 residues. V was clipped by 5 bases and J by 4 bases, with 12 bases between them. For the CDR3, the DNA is TGTGCCAGCAGTCACGGGACTTCGAATCAGCCCCAGCATTTT. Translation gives CASSHGTSNQPQHF.